What follows are 27 T cell receptor beta chains derived from one specimen sequenced in a study of long-term antiretroviral therapy in people with HIV. Investigators performed immunoSEQ version v3.0 at survey level. Using immunoSEQ multiplex PCR, the repertoire was profiled, and TCRdb retains in-frame clones only, with some absent. The sample records 15,000 to 20,000 clones, about 86% being singletons. Sequencing used unsorted PBMCs, obtained 0.3 years before starting antiretroviral therapy. The receptors were gathered from a man aged 45-65 years with HIV.

The chain couples TRBV7-2 to TRBJ1-5; D might be TRBD1 (6 bases). Germline lookup yields CDR1 SGHTA and CDR2 FQGNSA. Trimming pared 5 bases from V and 7 bases from J, leaving 15 bases between. This CDR3 is built from 14 residues. CDR3 DNA: TGTGCCAGCAGCCCCAGTGGGGGGGGCCAGCCCCAGCATTTT. It translates to CASSPSGGGQPQHF.

V usage is TRBV11-2 and J usage is TRBJ1-5, with D tentatively TRBD1 (6 bases). Trimming cost V 1 base and J 7 bases, with 14 bases left between them. The CDR3 has 15 amino acids. The germline CDR1 and CDR2 sequences are SGHAT and FQNNGV. The CDR3 spells CASSLAPTGGQPQHF. The CDR3 bases are TGTGCCAGCAGCTTAGCCCCGACAGGAGGGCAGCCCCAGCATTTT.

The rearrangement joins TRBV19 to TRBJ2-6; 11 bases agree with TRBD1. V trimming: 6 bases; J trimming: 1 base; junction bases outside the gene matches: 8. From germline, CDR1 is LNHDA and CDR2 SQIVND (reference sequence). This CDR3 region has 18 residues. In DNA, the CDR3 is TGTGCCAGTAGAAACTGGACAGGGGGCCTTTCTGGGGCCAACGTCCTGACTTTC. This translates into CASRNWTGGLSGANVLTF.

The gene calls are TRBV21-1 and TRBJ1-5; whether TRBD1, the table's D call, matches the DNA was not checked. TRBV21-1 is deemed a pseudogene. CDR3 size: 15 residues. For the CDR3, the DNA is TGTGCCAGCGAGAGGACAGGGGCGCATCCCCAGCCCCAGCATTTT. Amino acids: CASERTGAHPQPQHF.

This chain uses TRBV29-1 with TRBJ2-7, with TRBD1 as a possible D gene (6 bases). The CDR3 totals 14 residues. Germline-derived CDR1 and CDR2 are SQVTM and ANQGSEA. Trimming removed 1 base at V and 5 bases at J, with 15 bases between. For the CDR3, the DNA is TGCAGCGTTGAAGGGGGGACACAACTAAACGAGCAGTACTTC. It specifies CSVEGGTQLNEQYF.

The J gene is TRBJ1-5, the V gene TRBV27; D gene ambiguous. CDR1 and CDR2 (germline): MNHEY, SMNVEV (reference sequence). The length of the CDR3 is 15 residues. V shed 6 bases and J shed 0 bases, with 12 bases lying between them. DNA for the CDR3: TGTGCCAGCAGCCCCTCGGGGTATAGCAATCAGCCCCAGCATTTT. It yields the protein CASSPSGYSNQPQHF.

The chain's CDR3 is CASSLGDRSQPQHF. In nucleotides, the CDR3 is TGTGCCAGCAGCTTAGGAGACAGAAGTCAGCCCCAGCATTTT. The chain combines TRBV5-6 with TRBJ1-5, with TRBD1 as a possible D gene (5 bases). The germline V and J ends were trimmed by 2 bases and 6 bases, with 12 bases remaining between them. The CDR3 covers 14 residues. Germline assignment: CDR1 SGHDT and CDR2 YYEEEE.

The rearrangement joins TRBV7-9 to TRBJ1-3; D not resolved. The germline V gene encodes CDR1 SEHNR and CDR2 FQNEAQ (reference sequence). CDR3 length equals 14 residues. V lost 5 bases, J lost 2 bases, and 10 bases lay in between. In DNA form, the CDR3 reads TGTGCCAGCAGCCCCGGAAGGGCTGGAAACACCATATATTTT. Amino acids: CASSPGRAGNTIYF.

CDR3 in DNA: TGTGCCAGCAGTGCAGGACTAGCGGGAACCTACGAGCAGTACTTC. Encoded protein: CASSAGLAGTYEQYF. The chain employs TRBV2 and TRBJ2-7; TRBD2 matches 12 bases. The V gene end was trimmed by 4 bases and the J gene end by 2 bases; junction bases not matched to a gene: 3. The CDR3 contains 15 residues. Looked up from germline, CDR1 is SNHLY and CDR2 is FYNNEI.

This chain joins TRBV11-2 and TRBJ1-5; 9 nucleotides agree with TRBD1. This CDR3 is 16 amino acids long. Germline V CDR1 and CDR2: SGHAT, FQNNGV. V lost 4 bases, J lost 2 bases, and 6 bases stayed unmatched. CDR3 sequence: CASSSGTGSGNQPQHF. The CDR3 DNA sequence: TGTGCCAGCAGCTCAGGGACAGGGTCGGGCAATCAGCCCCAGCATTTT. Complete variable domain (other parts from reference TRBV11-2 and TRBJ1-5): EAGVAQSPRYKIIEKRQSVAFWCNPISGHATLYWYQQILGQGPKLLIQFQNNGVVDDSQLPKDRFSAERLKGVDSTLKIQPAKLEDSAVYLCASSSGTGSGNQPQHFGDGTRLSIL.

The V call is TRBV19, the J call TRBJ2-7; no reliable D call. Germline values: CDR1 LNHDA, CDR2 SQIVND (reference sequence). Trimming took 3 bases from V and 0 from J, leaving 9 bases between them. This CDR3 spans 14 amino acids. CDR3 residues: CASSMRRNSYEQYF. The CDR3 DNA is TGTGCCAGTAGTATGAGGCGGAACTCCTACGAGCAGTACTTC. The entire variable domain, with the rest obtained from reference TRBV19 and TRBJ2-7, is as follows: DGGITQSPKYLFRKEGQNVTLSCEQNLNHDAMYWYRQDPGQGLRLIYYSQIVNDFQKGDIAEGYSVSREKKESFPLTVTSAQKNPTAFYLCASSMRRNSYEQYFGPGTRLTVT.

This clone has a handful of counts. This chain joins TRBV19 and TRBJ1-5, with 10 bases matching TRBD1. The ends lost 5 bases at V and 6 bases at J; junction bases unmatched: 7. CDR1 and CDR2 (germline): LNHDA, SQIVND (reference sequence). The CDR3 totals 15 residues. For the CDR3, the DNA is TGTGCCAGTAGTGGAGGGACAGGGGACAGTCAGCCCCAGCATTTT. It encodes CASSGGTGDSQPQHF. Supplemented by reference TRBV19 and TRBJ1-5, the full variable domain reads DGGITQSPKYLFRKEGQNVTLSCEQNLNHDAMYWYRQDPGQGLRLIYYSQIVNDFQKGDIAEGYSVSREKKESFPLTVTSAQKNPTAFYLCASSGGTGDSQPQHFGDGTRLSIL.

The chain employs TRBV4-3 and TRBJ2-5; D gene ambiguous. V was shortened by 0 bases and J by 1 base, with 9 bases between the two germline ends. Germline V gene data show CDR1 as LGHNA and CDR2 as YSLEER. This CDR3 region has 15 residues. CDR3 nucleotides: TGCGCCAGCAGCCAAGATACGGCAGTCCAAGAGACCCAGTACTTC. This translates into CASSQDTAVQETQYF.

The chain has TRBV6-6 and TRBJ1-2, with 7 positions matching TRBD1. The germline V gene encodes CDR1 MNHNY and CDR2 SVGAGI (reference sequence). The CDR3 has 13 amino acids. The V and J ends lost 6 bases and 7 bases, in that order; junction bases with no gene match: 8. In DNA form, the CDR3 reads TGTGCCAGCAGCGACAGGGAAACGGCTGGCTACACCTTC. Its protein is CASSDRETAGYTF.

J is TRBJ2-3 and V is TRBV27; no clear D gene. CDR1 MNHEY and CDR2 SMNVEV come from the germline V gene (reference sequence). V gave up 3 bases and J gave up 0 bases, with 7 bases separating them. CDR3 size: 14 residues. The CDR3 DNA follows: TGTGCCAGCAGTTTGATTTCTAGCACAGATACGCAGTATTTT. Translating gives CASSLISSTDTQYF.

The chain employs TRBV5-1 and TRBJ2-1; the match to TRBD2 covers 11 bases. The CDR3 extends over 15 amino acids. The V gene's germline CDR1 is SGHRS and CDR2 YFSETQ. The J segment lost 9 bases and the V segment lost 5 bases, leaving 10 bases of the junction unmatched. Here the CDR3 reads CASSFTSGSFGEQFF. The DNA of the CDR3 is TGCGCCAGCAGTTTTACTAGCGGGAGTTTCGGTGAGCAGTTCTTC.

V usage is TRBV11-2 and J usage is TRBJ2-7; a possible D gene is TRBD1 (6 bases). The CDR3 runs 14 residues. V dropped 5 bases and J dropped 4 bases, with 15 bases sitting between them. CDR1 is SGHAT and CDR2 is FQNNGV in the germline V gene. CDR3 protein: CASSLLGGYYEQYF. The CDR3 nucleotides are TGTGCCAGCAGCCTCCTAGGGGGTTATTACGAGCAGTACTTC.

This clone showed up just once. J is TRBJ2-7 and V is TRBV27; no firm D call. CDR3 length: 15 residues. V lost 4 bases and J lost 0, with 13 bases in between. The germline V gene has CDR1 MNHEY and CDR2 SMNVEV (reference sequence). CDR3 sequence reads: CASSYLGGRSYEQYF. The CDR3 DNA follows: TGTGCCAGCAGTTACTTGGGTGGGCGCTCCTACGAGCAGTACTTC.

The sample holds one count of this clone. V and J are TRBV14 and TRBJ2-1; D is perhaps TRBD2 (7 bases). The V end lost 3 bases, the J end lost 2 bases, and 14 bases lay between the germline ends. In germline, CDR1 is SGHDN, CDR2 FVKESK. The CDR3 consists of 16 residues. The CDR3 nucleotides are TGTGCCAGCAGCCACCCCGGGGGGCCAACCTACAATGAGCAGTTCTTC. Translated: CASSHPGGPTYNEQFF.

V gene TRBV30 combines with J gene TRBJ1-4; unclear D gene. V lost 2 bases to trimming and J lost 4 bases, with 14 bases between them. Germline CDR1 reads GTSNPN; CDR2 reads SVGIG (reference sequence). CDR3 length equals 15 residues. The CDR3 DNA reads TGTGCCTGGAGTCCCCCTGAAGGGTATAATGAAAAACTGTTTTTT. This codes for CAWSPPEGYNEKLFF.

This chain joins TRBV10-3 and TRBJ2-1, with D perhaps matching TRBD1 (5 bases). V lost 10 bases and J 4 bases, leaving 11 bases between the germline ends. Germline lookup yields CDR1 ENHRY and CDR2 SYGVKD. This CDR3 is 12 amino acids long. CDR3 in amino acids: CATLDRYNEQFF. The CDR3, as DNA: TGTGCCACCTTAGACAGATACAATGAGCAGTTCTTC.

This clone has a handful of counts. The chain carries TRBV6-4 and TRBJ2-2; a possible D gene is TRBD2 (5 bases). CDR3 length equals 15 residues. The V and J ends lost 0 bases and 1 base respectively, with 6 bases between them. Germline V lookup: CDR1 MRHNA, CDR2 SNTAGT. The CDR3 loop is CASSDSRENTGELFF. The DNA of the CDR3 is TGTGCCAGCAGTGACTCGAGGGAGAACACCGGGGAGCTGTTTTTT.

CDR3 loop: CATSSGVRETQYF. In nucleotides, the CDR3 is TGTGCCACCAGCAGTGGGGTCCGGGAGACCCAGTACTTC. The chain combines TRBV15 with TRBJ2-5; no clear D. CDR3 size: 13 residues. Germline-derived CDR1 and CDR2 are LNHNV and YYDKDF (reference sequence). The germline V and J ends were trimmed by 3 bases and 5 bases, with 10 bases remaining between them.

The rearrangement uses TRBV30 and TRBJ2-3; 14 nucleotides agree with TRBD2. The CDR3 covers 17 residues. CDR1 and CDR2 (germline): GTSNPN, SVGIG (reference sequence). J gave up 4 bases and V 1 base, and 7 bases lay outside the gene matches. This CDR3 is CAWSDPGLAGVSDTQYF. CDR3 nucleotide sequence: TGTGCCTGGAGTGACCCGGGACTAGCGGGAGTTTCAGATACGCAGTATTTT.

The rearrangement uses TRBV5-1 and TRBJ2-3, with no clear D. Germline CDR1 and CDR2: SGHRS and YFSETQ. The CDR3 covers 15 residues. V lost 0 bases to trimming and J lost 2 bases, with 10 bases between them. CDR3 coding DNA: TGCGCCAGCAGCTTGGTGGCGGACCCCACAGATACGCAGTATTTT. Translation gives CASSLVADPTDTQYF.

The chain joins TRBV2 to TRBJ1-4, with D possibly matching TRBD1 (5 bases). The CDR3 runs to 15 residues. Trimming took off 8 bases at V and 8 bases at J, with 21 bases between the two ends. Germline loops: CDR1 SNHLY, CDR2 FYNNEI. The CDR3 region has the DNA TGTGCCAGCGGCGGGGATAGGGACCGGGGGGAAAAACTGTTTTTT. This translates into CASGGDRDRGEKLFF.

This clone is large (0.1 to 1%). The rearrangement uses TRBV6-5 and TRBJ2-7, with D possibly TRBD2 on 5 matching bases. CDR3 size: 13 residues. The V end lost 0 bases, the J end lost 6 bases, and 9 bases lay between the germline ends. Germline CDR1 reads MNHEY; CDR2 reads SVGAGI. The CDR3 DNA is TGTGCCAGCAGTTACTCGGGGAGTGGCGAGCAGTACTTC. It is translated as CASSYSGSGEQYF.